This T cell receptor (beta chain) was observed in a study of OX40 agonist ivuxolimab in advanced cancers. Overall study: Three patients got partial responses; one had hepatocellular carcinoma and two had cutaneous melanoma.

The table came from immunoSEQ multiplex PCR; TCRdb's copy has only in-frame clones and leaves some out. The sample lists around 75,000 clones; around 80% were seen once. CDR3 length: 16 residues. The germline V gene has CDR1 LNHDA and CDR2 SQIVND (reference sequence). Trimming shortened V by 0 bases and J by 2 bases, and 8 bases separated the two germline ends. The material sequenced was CD4+ or CD8+ T cells sorted from blood, taken in a trial of the OX40 agonist ivuxolimab. This receptor was taken from an adult with an advanced solid tumor such as melanoma, head and neck, liver or kidney cancer. This chain connects TRBV19 to TRBJ2-6, with D uncertain. CDR3 residues: CASSIDRSPGANVLTF. Written as DNA, the CDR3 is TGTGCCAGTAGTATAGATCGGAGCCCTGGGGCCAACGTCCTGACTTTC.